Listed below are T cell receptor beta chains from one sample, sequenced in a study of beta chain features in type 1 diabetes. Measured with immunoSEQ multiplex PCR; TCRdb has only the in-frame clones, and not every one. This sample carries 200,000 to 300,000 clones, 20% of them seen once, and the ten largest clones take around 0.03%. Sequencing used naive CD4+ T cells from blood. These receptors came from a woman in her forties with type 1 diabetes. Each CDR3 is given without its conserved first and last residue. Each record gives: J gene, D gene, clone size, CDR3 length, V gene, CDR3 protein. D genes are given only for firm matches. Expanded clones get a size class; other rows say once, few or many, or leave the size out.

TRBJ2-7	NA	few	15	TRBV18	ASSPSRGASYSYEQY
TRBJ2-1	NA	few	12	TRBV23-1	ASFSQGPYNEQF
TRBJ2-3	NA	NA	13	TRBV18	ASSPPGQSWDTQY
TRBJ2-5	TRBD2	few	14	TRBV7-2	ASSLKRGLYQETQY
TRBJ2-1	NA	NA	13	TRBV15	ATSRDSVPRNEQF
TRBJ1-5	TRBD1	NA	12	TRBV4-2	ASSHTGGNQPQH
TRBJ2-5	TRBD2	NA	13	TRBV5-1	ASSWTGTSEETQY
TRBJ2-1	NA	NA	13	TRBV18	ASSPGPRLQGEQF
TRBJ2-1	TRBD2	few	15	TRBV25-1	ASSESMGLASSNEQF
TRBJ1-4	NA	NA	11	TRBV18	ASSPSGDEKLF
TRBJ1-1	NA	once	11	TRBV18	ASSAAQNTEAF
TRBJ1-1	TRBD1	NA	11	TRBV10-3	AIKDRVNTEAF
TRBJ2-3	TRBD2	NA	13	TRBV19	ASSMAAGVPDTQY
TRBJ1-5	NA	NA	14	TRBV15	ATSREPGVSNQPQH
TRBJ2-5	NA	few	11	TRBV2	ASSEDRQETQY
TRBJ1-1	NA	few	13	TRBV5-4	ASNWMGQGNTEAF
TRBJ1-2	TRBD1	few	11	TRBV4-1	ATRGTDNYGYT
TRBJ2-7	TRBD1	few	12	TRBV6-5	ASSRDRGVNEQY
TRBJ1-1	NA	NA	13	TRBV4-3	ASSQLIGSGTEAF
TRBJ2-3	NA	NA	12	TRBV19	ASSITASTDTQY
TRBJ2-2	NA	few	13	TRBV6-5	ASSYSSGFTGELF
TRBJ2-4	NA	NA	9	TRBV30	AWSSGDIQY
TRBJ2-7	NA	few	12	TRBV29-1	SVRGRLAPNEQY
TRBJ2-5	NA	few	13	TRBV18	ASSPRQGPQETQY
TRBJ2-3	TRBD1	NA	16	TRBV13	ASSLEPPTGGWTDTQY
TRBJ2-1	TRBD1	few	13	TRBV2	ASSEEGTGYNEQF
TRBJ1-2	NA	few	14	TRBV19	ASSVPRQEANYGYT
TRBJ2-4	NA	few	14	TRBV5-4	ASSLDRALAKNIQY